One sample yielded the 20 T cell receptor beta chains listed below, sequenced in a study of identical twins. TCRdb independently ran MiXCR on the 5' RACE reads; one entry per CDR3 protein. The sample yields a few hundred thousand distinct CDR3 sequences, around 15% seen once. These data were also reused for a study on yellow fever vaccine responses in identical twins.

Sequenced input: CD4+ T cells sorted from blood. The receptors derive from a young woman in good health.

The table lists this clonotype with a few counts. The V call is TRBV24-1, the J call TRBJ2-1, with 8 bases identical to TRBD2. The junction had 10 bases not matched to a gene; V was cut back by 0 bases and J by 7 bases. The germline V gene has CDR1 KGHDR and CDR2 SFDVKD. The CDR3 totals 17 residues. The CDR3 loop is CATSDLRGGLGANEQFF. For the CDR3, the DNA is TGTGCCACCAGTGATTTGAGGGGGGGACTAGGGGCGAATGAGCAGTTCTTC.

This clonotype occurred a few times. The chain links TRBV28 to TRBJ1-2; D not resolved. The CDR3 consists of 13 residues. Germline V CDR1 and CDR2: MDHEN, SYDVKM. The V and J ends lost 6 bases and 2 bases respectively, with 10 bases between them. CDR3 nucleotide sequence: TGTGCCAGCAGGCTACAGCAAAACTATGGCTACACCTTC. Protein: CASRLQQNYGYTF.

V usage is TRBV29-1 and J usage is TRBJ2-3; 15 nucleotides align to TRBD2. The junction had 13 bases not matched to a gene; V was cut back by 4 bases and J by 8 bases. Germline values: CDR1 SQVTM, CDR2 ANQGSEA. This CDR3 contains 17 residues. CDR3 protein: CSVVGAGTSGGRATQYF. In DNA form, the CDR3 reads TGCAGCGTTGTAGGTGCCGGGACTAGCGGGGGGAGAGCTACGCAGTATTTT.

The genes are TRBV10-3 and TRBJ2-3, with 7 nucleotides matching TRBD2. The germline gives CDR1 ENHRY, CDR2 SYGVKD. The V segment lost 6 bases and the J segment 5 bases; nucleotides outside the gene matches: 8. This CDR3 has 14 amino acids. Here the CDR3 DNA reads TGTGCCATCAGCTGGGAGGGCCGTTTAGATACGCAGTATTTT. Amino acid sequence: CAISWEGRLDTQYF.

This sequence joins TRBV24-1 and TRBJ2-1; weak D call: TRBD1 (5 bases). The V end was cut by 5 bases, the J end by 0 bases, with 10 bases between. The germline V gene encodes CDR1 KGHDR and CDR2 SFDVKD. The CDR3 is made up of 15 amino acids. Here the CDR3 reads CATSGGRSSYNEQFF. The CDR3 DNA sequence: TGTGCCACCAGTGGGGGCCGCAGCTCCTACAATGAGCAGTTCTTC.

There are a few counts of this clonotype. The V call is TRBV18, the J call TRBJ2-1, with D uncertain. Deletions cut 4 bases from V and 13 bases from J, with 14 bases between. Germline V lookup: CDR1 KGHSH, CDR2 LQKENI. The CDR3 loop spans 12 amino acids. CDR3 sequence reads: CASSLGPLGQFF. The CDR3 region has the DNA TGTGCCAGCTCACTTGGACCCCTAGGACAGTTCTTC.

This chain joins TRBV12-3 or TRBV12-4 and TRBJ2-5; no clear D gene. The CDR3 is 12 residues long. V was trimmed by 6 bases and J by 5 bases, leaving 10 bases between them. CDR3 residues: CASSQTAETQYF. The CDR3, as DNA: TGTGCCAGCAGCCAGACTGCTGAGACCCAGTACTTC.

This clonotype appeared a few times. The chain joins TRBV29-1 to TRBJ2-6; TRBD2 matches 8 bases. This CDR3 has 17 residues. V gave up 6 bases and J gave up 0 bases; unmatched junction bases: 10. Per the germline V gene, CDR1 is SQVTM and CDR2 is ANQGSEA. This CDR3 reads CSVRLAPVSSGANVLTF. CDR3 coding DNA: TGCAGCGTAAGACTAGCGCCCGTTAGCTCTGGGGCCAACGTCCTGACTTTC.

This chain links TRBV27 with TRBJ2-1, with 11 bases fitting TRBD1. V shed 6 bases and J 7 bases; nucleotides not matched to a gene: 8. The CDR3 spans 15 residues. Germline loops: CDR1 MNHEY, CDR2 SMNVEV (reference sequence). The CDR3 coding sequence is TGTGCCAGCAGCCACGGACAGGGGGCTAGGAATGAGCAGTTCTTC. It is translated as CASSHGQGARNEQFF.

This clonotype was seen only a few times. The chain has TRBV15 and TRBJ1-4; D is uncertain. Trimming took off 3 bases at V and 0 bases at J, with 14 bases between the two ends. This CDR3 region has 17 residues. Germline CDR1 reads LNHNV; CDR2 reads YYDKDF (reference sequence). The CDR3 loop reads CATSRDEGYATNEKLFF. The CDR3 DNA reads as TGTGCCACCAGCAGGGATGAAGGATACGCAACTAATGAAAAACTGTTTTTT.

This clonotype was detected only a few times. This chain uses TRBV2 with TRBJ2-1; 14 bases align to TRBD2. This CDR3 is 14 amino acids long. Germline CDR1 reads SNHLY; CDR2 reads FYNNEI. V lost 6 bases, J lost 8 bases, and 3 bases stayed unmatched. CDR3 residues: CASRVGLAGDEQFF. The CDR3 nucleotides read TGTGCCAGCAGGGTGGGACTAGCGGGAGATGAGCAGTTCTTC.

The rearrangement joins TRBV11-2 to TRBJ2-7; D not resolved. The CDR3 totals 14 residues. With 5 bases removed from V and 2 bases from J, the gap between germline ends came to 13 bases. Looked up from germline, CDR1 is SGHAT and CDR2 is FQNNGV. CDR3 bases: TGTGCCAGCAGCCCAGGTCTCCGTACCTACGAGCAGTACGTC. Translating gives CASSPGLRTYEQYV.

This clonotype came up many times. V gene TRBV15 combines with J gene TRBJ2-1; no clear D. The CDR3 runs to 15 residues. Trimming shortened V by 1 base and J by 4 bases, and 11 bases separated the two germline ends. In germline, CDR1 is LNHNV, CDR2 YYDKDF (reference sequence). CDR3 region: CATSRVSAAYNEQFF. The CDR3 DNA follows: TGTGCCACCAGCAGAGTATCAGCAGCTTACAATGAGCAGTTCTTC.

This clonotype has only a few counts. This sequence joins TRBV20-1 and TRBJ1-1; D unresolved. V was pared by 0 bases and J by 7 bases, with 9 bases between. The germline CDR1 and CDR2 sequences are DFQATT and SNEGSKA (reference sequence). CDR3 length: 12 amino acids. CDR3: CSARDQAVEAFF. CDR3 in DNA: TGCAGTGCTAGAGATCAAGCTGTTGAAGCTTTCTTT.

This clonotype was seen more than once but under ten times. The chain couples TRBV6-1 to TRBJ2-7, with unresolved D. Trimming pared 2 bases from V and 3 bases from J, leaving 11 bases between. CDR1 and CDR2 (germline): MNHNS, SASEGT. The CDR3 consists of 14 residues. CDR3 sequence: CASSETYSRYEQYV. CDR3 DNA sequence: TGTGCCAGCAGTGAAACCTACAGCCGCTACGAGCAGTACGTC.

This clonotype has only a few counts. The chain carries TRBV20-1 and TRBJ1-2, with D unresolved. Trimming left V 4 bases short and J 0 bases short, with 9 bases between. Germline-derived CDR1 and CDR2 are DFQATT and SNEGSKA (reference sequence). The CDR3 extends over 13 amino acids. CDR3 sequence reads: CSATPGPNYGYTF. The CDR3 region has the DNA TGCAGTGCTACCCCGGGCCCTAACTATGGCTACACCTTC.

This clonotype appeared a few times. The chain uses TRBV29-1 and TRBJ2-5, with 8 bases identical to TRBD2. The trim removed 7 bases at V and 0 bases at J, leaving 7 bases unmatched. The germline CDR1 and CDR2 sequences are SQVTM and ANQGSEA. There are 14 residues in the CDR3. CDR3 region: CSAGGGGYQETQYF. In DNA, the CDR3 is TGCAGCGCCGGAGGCGGGGGGTACCAAGAGACCCAGTACTTC.

This clonotype was observed a few times. The chain recombines TRBV20-1 with TRBJ2-7, with a weak D call TRBD1 (6 bases). The CDR3 has 15 residues. Trimming left V 0 bases short and J 1 base short, with 13 bases between. Germline V CDR1 and CDR2: DFQATT, SNEGSKA (reference sequence). The CDR3, as DNA: TGCAGTGCTAGAGACCACAGGGTTAGGTCCTACGAGCAGTACTTC. The encoded protein is CSARDHRVRSYEQYF.

This clonotype showed up just a few times. This sequence joins TRBV5-1 and TRBJ2-3, with 13 bases identical to TRBD2. Trimming removed 4 bases from V and 1 base from J; junction bases left unmatched: 6. Germline CDR1 SGHRS, CDR2 YFSETQ. This CDR3 contains 17 residues. The CDR3 reads CASSRTSGSMGTDTQYF. The CDR3, as DNA: TGCGCCAGCAGCCGGACTAGCGGGAGTATGGGCACAGATACGCAGTATTTT.

This clonotype was detected a few times. J is TRBJ2-1 and V is TRBV29-1; the D gene is possibly TRBD1 (5 bases). Deletions cut 4 bases from V and 6 bases from J, with 7 bases between. Germline-derived CDR1 and CDR2 are SQVTM and ANQGSEA. The CDR3 totals 11 residues. CDR3 bases: TGCAGCGTTGTGCAGGGCAATGAGCAGTTCTTC. It codes for CSVVQGNEQFF.